Listed below are T cell receptor beta chains from one sample, sequenced in a study of T cells in Graves' hyperthyroidism and ophthalmopathy. Using its own MiXCR run on the multiplex PCR reads, TCRdb lists one record per CDR3 protein. The sample contains 400,000 to 500,000 distinct CDR3 sequences, approximately 15% of which appear only once. Input material: blood. Every receptor here comes from a woman in her late teens or twenties with Graves' hyperthyroidism. Both conserved end residues are part of each CDR3. D genes are given only for firm matches. The listing skips clone size in some rows; elsewhere it reads once, few, many or a size class.

>TRBV7-9|TRBJ1-4|TRBD1|many
TGTGCCAGCAGCTCGGACCGGACAGGCGCGGAACTGTTTTTT
CASSSDRTGAELFF
>TRBV10-3|TRBJ2-7|-|many
TGTGCCACCCGGGGGGCAGGGGGTACGTACGAGCAGTACTTC
CATRGAGGTYEQYF
>TRBV28|TRBJ2-3|-|many
TGTGCCAGCAGTTTTAACAGGGCCGCAGATACGCAGTATTTT
CASSFNRAADTQYF
>TRBV20-1|TRBJ2-5|-|many
TGCAGTGCTCCTCTGGGCCGTACCGAGACCCAGTACTTC
CSAPLGRTETQYF
>TRBV6-1|TRBJ1-2|-|many
TGTGCCAGCAGCCAGTGGGGTCGTGCTGCAGGGATTGGCTACACCTTC
CASSQWGRAAGIGYTF
>TRBV4-1|TRBJ1-1|-|-
TGCGCCAGCAGCCAGCCTATGGACAGAGAGAACACTGAAGCTTTCTTT
CASSQPMDRENTEAFF
>TRBV27|TRBJ2-1|TRBD2|many
TGTGCCAGCAGTTTATCTGGACTAGCGCTCGACTACAATGAGCAGTTCTTC
CASSLSGLALDYNEQFF
>TRBV12-3/TRBV12-4|TRBJ1-1|-|many
TGTGCCAGCAGTTTAGCTCGCTCAAACACTGAAGCTTTCTTT
CASSLARSNTEAFF
>TRBV7-2|TRBJ2-1|-|many
TGTGCCAGCAGCTTACCCTTCACCACATCTGAGCAGTTCTTC
CASSLPFTTSEQFF
>TRBV12-3/TRBV12-4|TRBJ1-5|-|-
TGTGCCAGCAGTGCAGGGGTTCCGGGTCAGCCCCAGCATTTT
CASSAGVPGQPQHF
>TRBV18|TRBJ2-7|TRBD1|many
TGTGCCAGCTCAACCTTGGGGACAGGGAACTCCTACGAGCAGTACTTC
CASSTLGTGNSYEQYF
>TRBV28|TRBJ2-3|-|-
TGTGCCAGCAGTTTGAGACTCACAGATACGCAGTATTTT
CASSLRLTDTQYF
>TRBV28|TRBJ1-2|TRBD1|many
TGTGCCAGCAGACCTCAGGGGGGGATCTATGGCTACACCTTC
CASRPQGGIYGYTF
>TRBV9|TRBJ2-7|TRBD2|-
TGTGCCAGCAGCACTAGCGGGATCTCCAGCTACGAGCAGTACTTC
CASSTSGISSYEQYF
>TRBV7-9|TRBJ1-2|-|-
TGTGCTGCCACCAGGGACCGCTTTTATGGCTACACCTTC
CAATRDRFYGYTF
>TRBV27|TRBJ2-3|TRBD2|many
TGTGCCAGCAGTTTATTGAGGCCTAGCGGGCTCACAGATACGCAGTATTTT
CASSLLRPSGLTDTQYF
>TRBV12-3/TRBV12-4|TRBJ2-5|TRBD2|many
TGTGCCAGCAGTTCCGGACTAGCGGGAGGGGAGACCCAGTACTTC
CASSSGLAGGETQYF
>TRBV20-1|TRBJ2-7|TRBD2|many
TGCAGTGCTAGAGATCGGATCGGTAGCGGGAGTCTTTACGAGCAGTACTTC
CSARDRIGSGSLYEQYF
>TRBV3-1|TRBJ1-2|-|many
TGTGCCAGCAGCCAAGTTGAGGGATCGAATGGCTACACCTTC
CASSQVEGSNGYTF
>TRBV5-6|TRBJ2-7|-|many
TGTGCCAGCAGGATTACCGGGACAAAAACCTACGAGCAGTACTTC
CASRITGTKTYEQYF
>TRBV12-3/TRBV12-4|TRBJ2-7|TRBD2|many
TGTGCCAGCAGTTTGTCTAGCGGGAGCCCCTACGAGCAGTACTTC
CASSLSSGSPYEQYF
>TRBV7-9|TRBJ2-1|-|many
TGTGCCAGAGGGCCCCTGCAAACGAATGAGCAGTTCTTC
CARGPLQTNEQFF
>TRBV30|TRBJ1-2|-|few
TGTGCCTGGAGTGTATGGCAGGGCCCAGGGGATGGCTACACCTTC
CAWSVWQGPGDGYTF
>TRBV20-1|TRBJ1-5|-|few
TGCAGTGCTAAAGAAACTAGCAATCAGCCCCAGCATTTT
CSAKETSNQPQHF
>TRBV7-9|TRBJ2-1|TRBD1|many
TGTGCCAGCAGCTTAAACGCGATGACAGGGGCCCGGGGGAGGGAGCAGTTCTTC
CASSLNAMTGARGREQFF
>TRBV19|TRBJ1-1|-|few
TGTGCCACCATTCCTGGGCCCGGAACAACTGAAGCTTTCTTT
CATIPGPGTTEAFF
>TRBV30|TRBJ1-1|-|many
TGTGCCTGGACACAGGGAAGGAACACTGAAGCTTTCTTT
CAWTQGRNTEAFF
>TRBV3-1|TRBJ2-1|-|few
TGTGCCAGCAGCCAAGTGTCGCCGGGAGTATATAAGTCCTACAATGAGCAGTTCTTC
CASSQVSPGVYKSYNEQFF
>TRBV5-1|TRBJ1-2|-|many
TGCGCCAGCAGCTTGAGGGTTCAGGACTATGGCTACACCTTC
CASSLRVQDYGYTF
>TRBV5-8|TRBJ1-3|-|few
TGTGCCAGCAGCTTGGATACGCAGCCTGGAAACACCATATATTTT
CASSLDTQPGNTIYF
>TRBV19|TRBJ1-1|-|few
TGTGCCAGTAGCGAGGGCAGGGGTACTGAAGCTTTCTTT
CASSEGRGTEAFF
>TRBV7-6|TRBJ1-5|-|-
TGTGCCAGCAGCTTGGAAATGGGGGGAGGGGGCAATCAGCCCCAGCATTTT
CASSLEMGGGGNQPQHF
>TRBV4-2|TRBJ2-3|TRBD2|many
TGTGCCAGCAGCCAAGGGGCCCTACTAGCGGGATCCGGCACAGATACGCAGTATTTT
CASSQGALLAGSGTDTQYF